This T cell receptor beta chain appears in the sequencing data of a study of human T cells and chemical hapten exposure. The CDR3 is 8 amino acids. TCRdb itself ran the RACE reads through MiXCR, one entry per CDR3 protein. The table lists 180,000 or so distinct CDR3 sequences, about a fifth of them singletons. Concerning this clonotype: At one of its ends the junction is not consistent with the germline gene, which may arise from a read error.

Sample time point: patch test 1, 2 weeks after DPC sensitization. Treatment denoted: therapeutic diphenylcyclopropenone sensitization with weekly scalp DPC. Non-pregnant alopecia patients aged 18 to 70, suitable for DPC therapy. The sequence was collected from a woman aged 45-59 years with alopecia areata. Some clones in this sample may be carry-over from other donors' samples. The material sequenced was whole blood, taken in connection with sensitization to the hapten diphenylcyclopropenone (DPC). This sequence joins TRBV12-3 or TRBV12-4 and TRBJ1-1; no firm D call. The CDR3 DNA follows: TGTGCCACCGCGCCTCACCTTTTT. This translates into CATAPHLF.